A single sample gave rise to the 29 T cell receptor beta chains below, sequenced in a study of blood T cell repertoires in COVID-19. This table comes from immunoSEQ multiplex PCR, and its TCRdb copy is limited to in-frame clones, with some not included. The table lists about 150,000 clones, 65% to 90% of them singletons. Sequencing used peripheral blood. The receptors come from a woman in her sixties or seventies with COVID-19, enrolled during active disease.

Comments on this clone: The same CDR3 can be traced to other DNA sequences in this sample. The chain links TRBV7-2 to TRBJ1-5; a weak D match, TRBD1 (5 bases). Trimming took 6 bases from V and 4 from J, leaving 10 bases between them. The germline CDR1 and CDR2 sequences are SGHTA and FQGNSA. CDR3 length: 13 amino acids. As DNA, the CDR3 is TGTGCCAGCAGTCTCCAGGGAAATCAGCCCCAGCATTTT. It specifies CASSLQGNQPQHF.

CDR3 bases: TGTGCCTGGAGACAGAATTACTATGGCTACACCTTC. It specifies CAWRQNYYGYTF. The chain couples TRBV30 to TRBJ1-2; no clear D. Trimming cost V 3 bases and J 3 bases, with 8 bases left between them. The CDR3 covers 12 residues. Germline V gene data show CDR1 as GTSNPN and CDR2 as SVGIG (reference sequence).

The chain has TRBV7-9 and TRBJ1-1; D gene ambiguous. Germline lookup yields CDR1 SEHNR and CDR2 FQNEAQ (reference sequence). The V and J ends lost 1 base and 5 bases respectively, with 8 bases between them. This CDR3 contains 13 residues. Here the CDR3 DNA reads TGTGCCAGCAGCTTAGACCAGGTGACTGAAGCTTTCTTT. This translates into CASSLDQVTEAFF.

This clone was detected only a few times. The chain uses TRBV6-5 and TRBJ1-1; possible D gene TRBD1, 6 bases. The CDR3 totals 15 residues. V shed 2 bases and J shed 1 base, with 11 bases lying between them. In germline, CDR1 is MNHEY, CDR2 SVGAGI. The CDR3 coding sequence is TGTGCCAGCAGTTACGGGGGGGCGCGGAACACTGAAGCTTTCTTT. Protein: CASSYGGARNTEAFF.

This chain joins TRBV19 and TRBJ2-1, with 9 nucleotides matching TRBD1. The CDR3 spans 15 residues. V dropped 7 bases and J dropped 6; count of bases not matched to a gene: 10. Per germline, CDR1 LNHDA and CDR2 SQIVND (reference sequence). The CDR3 is CASNSAQGARNEQFF. The CDR3 nucleotides read TGTGCCAGTAACTCGGCACAGGGGGCACGCAATGAGCAGTTCTTC.

The chain has TRBV3-1 (or the pseudogene TRBV3-2) and TRBJ1-2, with a tentative D call TRBD1 (6 bases). The CDR3 totals 13 residues. Germline CDR1 and CDR2: LGHDT and YNNKEL (reference sequence). V dropped 8 bases and J dropped 1 base, with 11 bases sitting between them. This CDR3 reads CASSRDINYGYTF. CDR3 bases: TGTGCCAGCTCCCGGGACATTAACTATGGCTACACCTTC.

The chain recombines TRBV5-5 with TRBJ1-2; a possible D gene is TRBD1 (6 bases). The CDR3 totals 13 residues. Per germline, CDR1 SGHKS and CDR2 YYEKEE (reference sequence). V dropped 4 bases and J dropped 8 bases, with 15 bases sitting between them. The CDR3 region is CASSPYGGRGYTF. In DNA form, the CDR3 reads TGTGCCAGCAGCCCGTATGGGGGCAGGGGCTACACCTTC.

The chain couples TRBV13 to TRBJ1-4; TRBD1 agrees at 10 bases. After removal of 3 bases from V and 8 bases from J, the junction contained 3 bases not matched to a gene. The CDR3 runs to 14 residues. Germline values: CDR1 PRHDT, CDR2 FYEKMQ (reference sequence). The DNA of the CDR3 is TGTGCCAGCAGCTTCGGGACAGGGGACGAAAAACTGTTTTTT. It codes for CASSFGTGDEKLFF.

The V and J genes are TRBV5-4 and TRBJ1-2; D is unresolved. V was trimmed by 2 bases and J by 8 bases, leaving 16 bases between them. This CDR3 region has 14 residues. Germline lookup yields CDR1 SGHNT and CDR2 YYREEE (reference sequence). For the CDR3, the DNA is TGTGCCAGCAGCTTTCCGGGTTTCGCCTACGGCTACACCTTC. Residues: CASSFPGFAYGYTF.

In DNA, the CDR3 is TGTGCCATCAGGGCAGGGGGGACGGACACTGAAGCTTTCTTT. Translation gives CAIRAGGTDTEAFF. This chain links TRBV10-3 with TRBJ1-1; 7 bases are a match to TRBD1. The trim removed 6 bases at V and 3 bases at J, leaving 7 bases unmatched. Germline loops: CDR1 ENHRY, CDR2 SYGVKD. This CDR3 comprises 14 residues.

In its sample, this clone was seen a few times. CDR3 residues: CASSLTGEETQYF. CDR3 sequence (DNA): TGTGCCAGCAGCTTGACAGGGGAAGAGACCCAGTACTTC. The J gene is TRBJ2-5, the V gene TRBV5-4; 7 bases align to TRBD1. CDR1 is SGHNT and CDR2 is YYREEE in the germline V gene (reference sequence). Germline trimming cut 1 base from V and 3 bases from J; bases unmatched to any gene: 0. This CDR3 contains 13 residues.

This clone was seen only once. The chain combines TRBV5-1 with TRBJ1-1, with 7 bases identical to TRBD1. Per the germline V gene, CDR1 is SGHRS and CDR2 is YFSETQ. The V gene end was trimmed by 0 bases and the J gene end by 1 base; junction bases not matched to a gene: 3. The CDR3 runs 15 residues. Here the CDR3 reads CASSLEQGWNTEAFF. The CDR3 DNA reads TGCGCCAGCAGCTTGGAACAGGGGTGGAACACTGAAGCTTTCTTT.

This chain uses TRBV18 with TRBJ2-4; 12 bases agree with TRBD1. Looked up from germline, CDR1 is KGHSH and CDR2 is LQKENI. The CDR3 runs 16 residues. Losses at the gene ends were 2 bases for V and 4 bases for J; bases not matched to a gene: 3. The CDR3 spells CASSPGTGGKKNIQYF. DNA for the CDR3: TGTGCCAGCTCACCAGGGACAGGGGGCAAAAAAAACATTCAGTACTTC.

The V gene is TRBV6-2 or TRBV6-3, the J gene TRBJ2-5, with a weak D call TRBD2 (7 bases). From germline, CDR1 is MNHEY and CDR2 SVGEGT. V was clipped by 2 bases and J by 0 bases, with 13 bases between them. This CDR3 contains 16 residues. The CDR3: CASSYGGGGYQETQYF. The CDR3 nucleotides are TGTGCCAGCAGTTACGGGGGCGGGGGATACCAAGAGACCCAGTACTTC.

This chain uses TRBV6-5 with TRBJ1-1; D perhaps matches TRBD1 (5 bases). The CDR3 is 15 residues long. From germline, CDR1 is MNHEY and CDR2 SVGAGI. V lost 7 bases and J 3 bases, leaving 18 bases between the germline ends. CDR3 in DNA: TGTGCCAGCACCAACCTCAGGGTAAGGGACACTGAAGCTTTCTTT. It encodes CASTNLRVRDTEAFF.

This clone was observed a handful of times. This chain uses TRBV7-8 with TRBJ2-7; possibly TRBD2 for D (5 bases). V was shortened by 5 bases and J by 0 bases, with 11 bases between the two germline ends. The CDR3 has 14 amino acids. CDR1 is SGHVS, CDR2 FQNEAQ, per germline. CDR3 in DNA: TGTGCCAGCAGCCCTGGACTGACCTCCTACGAGCAGTACTTC. This gives the protein CASSPGLTSYEQYF.

The rearrangement joins TRBV3-1 (or the pseudogene TRBV3-2) to TRBJ2-1; 8 bases align to TRBD1. The CDR3 loop spans 15 amino acids. Germline trimming cut 1 base from V and 15 bases from J; bases unmatched to any gene: 14. Germline CDR1 reads LGHDT; CDR2 reads YNNKEL (reference sequence). In DNA form, the CDR3 reads TGTGCCAGCAGCCAAGCGCCGGACAGGGACCTTCGGAGGTTCTTC. Amino acids: CASSQAPDRDLRRFF.

This chain links TRBV29-1 with TRBJ1-5; 7 nucleotides match TRBD1. The CDR3 has 13 amino acids. The J segment lost 2 bases and the V segment lost 7 bases, leaving 5 bases of the junction unmatched. Germline V gene lookup returns CDR1 SQVTM and CDR2 ANQGSEA. Here the CDR3 DNA reads TGCAGCGCCCTACAGGGGCGCAATCAGCCCCAGCATTTT. Protein: CSALQGRNQPQHF. Based on the CDR3 plus reference TRBV29-1 and TRBJ1-5, the full variable domain is SAVISQKPSRDICQRGTSLTIQCQVDSQVTMMFWYRQQPGQSLTLIATANQGSEATYESGFVIDKFPISRPNLTFSTLTVSNMSPEDSSIYLCSALQGRNQPQHFGDGTRLSIL.

This clone has at least ten counts. The chain links TRBV19 to TRBJ1-2, with 8 positions matching TRBD1. The V and J ends lost 3 bases and 4 bases, in that order; junction bases with no gene match: 1. Germline assignment: CDR1 LNHDA and CDR2 SQIVND (reference sequence). The CDR3 has 13 amino acids. The CDR3 protein is CASSMGTGYGYTF. The CDR3 region has the DNA TGTGCCAGTAGTATGGGGACAGGCTATGGCTACACCTTC.

This clone was seen a few times. This chain joins TRBV12-5 and TRBJ1-5; D remains ambiguous. V was clipped by 9 bases and J by 4 bases, with 7 bases between them. CDR1 and CDR2 (germline): LGHNT, FRNRAP. The CDR3 length is 11 residues. CDR3 sequence reads: CARGGNQPQHF. For the CDR3, the DNA is TGTGCTAGGGGAGGTAATCAGCCCCAGCATTTT.

This sequence joins TRBV29-1 and TRBJ2-2; D uncertain. Germline-derived CDR1 and CDR2 are SQVTM and ANQGSEA. The CDR3 has 13 residues. V lost 6 bases to trimming and J lost 1 base, with 9 bases between them. Here the CDR3 reads CSVATGNTGELFF. As DNA, the CDR3 is TGCAGCGTAGCCACGGGGAACACCGGGGAGCTGTTTTTT.

The CDR3 region is CASSKDRGNTEAFF. CDR3 coding DNA: TGTGCCAGCAGCAAAGACAGGGGGAACACTGAAGCTTTCTTT. V usage is TRBV7-3 and J usage is TRBJ1-1; the match to TRBD1 covers 8 bases. Germline V gene lookup returns CDR1 SGHTA and CDR2 FQGTGA. CDR3 length: 14 residues. Trimming at V came to 5 bases and at J to 1 base, leaving 3 bases not matched to a gene.

CDR3 residues: CASSPGVTEAFF. The CDR3 DNA sequence: TGTGCCAGTAGTCCAGGGGTAACTGAAGCTTTCTTT. V is TRBV19 and J is TRBJ1-1; D might be TRBD1 (6 bases). The CDR3 totals 12 residues. Trimming cost V 5 bases and J 5 bases, with 9 bases left between them. The germline V gene encodes CDR1 LNHDA and CDR2 SQIVND (reference sequence).

V gene TRBV10-3 combines with J gene TRBJ1-6, with 8 bases that match TRBD1. Trimming cost V 8 bases and J 6 bases; bases outside gene matches: 6. Germline CDR1 and CDR2: ENHRY and SYGVKD. The CDR3 loop spans 14 amino acids. The CDR3, as DNA: TGTGCCATCGCGGGACAGGCCCTTAATTCACCCCTCCACTTT. Protein product: CAIAGQALNSPLHF.

V usage is TRBV30 and J usage is TRBJ1-5; D is perhaps TRBD1 (5 bases). Germline loops: CDR1 GTSNPN, CDR2 SVGIG (reference sequence). The CDR3 contains 12 residues. V was clipped by 4 bases and J by 5 bases, with 9 bases between them. The CDR3 coding sequence is TGTGCCTGGAAGGGGTACGATCAGCCCCAGCATTTT. Translated: CAWKGYDQPQHF.

This clone appeared a single time. This chain's CDR3 is CASSPGQGDGYTF. CDR3 nucleotides: TGTGCCAGCTCACCGGGACAGGGGGATGGCTACACCTTC. The J gene is TRBJ1-2, the V gene TRBV18, with TRBD1 identical over 11 bases. J gave up 6 bases and V 3 bases, and 0 bases lay outside the gene matches. Germline V lookup: CDR1 KGHSH, CDR2 LQKENI. This CDR3 region has 13 residues.

This chain links TRBV27 with TRBJ2-4, with a possible D match to TRBD2 (6 bases). From germline, CDR1 is MNHEY and CDR2 SMNVEV (reference sequence). V was cut by 3 bases and J by 1 base, with 19 bases left in between. The length of the CDR3 is 18 residues. CDR3 protein: CASSLVGSSLDAKNIQYF. In DNA form, the CDR3 reads TGTGCCAGCAGTTTGGTCGGGAGTAGTCTCGATGCCAAAAACATTCAGTACTTC.

This clone has just one count. The chain has TRBV6-5 and TRBJ1-5; unclear D gene. The CDR3 runs to 13 residues. Trimming cost V 5 bases and J 7 bases, with 12 bases left between them. CDR1 is MNHEY and CDR2 is SVGAGI in the germline V gene. CDR3 coding DNA: TGTGCCAGCAGTCCGATGTCCGGGCAGCCCCAGCATTTT. As protein: CASSPMSGQPQHF.

This sequence joins TRBV9 and TRBJ1-3; TRBD1 might be the D (5 bases). Looked up from germline, CDR1 is SGDLS and CDR2 is YYNGEE. This CDR3 has 16 residues. V was clipped by 0 bases and J by 7 bases, with 17 bases between them. The CDR3 DNA reads as TGTGCCAGCAGCGTAGTATCCGACAGCGCAGTGAACACCATATATTTT. This encodes CASSVVSDSAVNTIYF.